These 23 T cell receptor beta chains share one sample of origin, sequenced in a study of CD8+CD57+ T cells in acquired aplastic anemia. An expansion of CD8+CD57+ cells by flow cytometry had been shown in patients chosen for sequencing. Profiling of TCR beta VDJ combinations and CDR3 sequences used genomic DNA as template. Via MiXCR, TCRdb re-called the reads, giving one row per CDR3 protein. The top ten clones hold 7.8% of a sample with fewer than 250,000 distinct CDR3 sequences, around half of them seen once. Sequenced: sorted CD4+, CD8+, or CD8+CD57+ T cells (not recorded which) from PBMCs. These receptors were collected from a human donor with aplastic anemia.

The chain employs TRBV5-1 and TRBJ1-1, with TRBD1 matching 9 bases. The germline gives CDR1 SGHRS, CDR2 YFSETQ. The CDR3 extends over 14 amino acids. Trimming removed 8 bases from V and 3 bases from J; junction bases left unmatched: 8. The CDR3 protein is CASSGQGDDTEAFF. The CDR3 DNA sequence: TGCGCCAGTTCGGGACAGGGAGACGACACTGAAGCTTTCTTT.

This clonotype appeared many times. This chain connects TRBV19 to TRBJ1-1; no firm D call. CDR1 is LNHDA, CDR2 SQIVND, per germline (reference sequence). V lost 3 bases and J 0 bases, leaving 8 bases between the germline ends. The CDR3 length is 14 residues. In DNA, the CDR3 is TGTGCCAGTAGTATGTACGGTTTGAACACTGAAGCTTTCTTT. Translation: CASSMYGLNTEAFF. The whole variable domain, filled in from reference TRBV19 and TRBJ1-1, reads DGGITQSPKYLFRKEGQNVTLSCEQNLNHDAMYWYRQDPGQGLRLIYYSQIVNDFQKGDIAEGYSVSREKKESFPLTVTSAQKNPTAFYLCASSMYGLNTEAFFGQGTRLTVV.

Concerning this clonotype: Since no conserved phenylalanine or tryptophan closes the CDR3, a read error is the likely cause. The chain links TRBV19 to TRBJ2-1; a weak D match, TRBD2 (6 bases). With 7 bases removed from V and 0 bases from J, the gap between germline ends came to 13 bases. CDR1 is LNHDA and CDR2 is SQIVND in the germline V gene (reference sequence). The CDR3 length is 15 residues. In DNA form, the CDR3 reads TGTGCCAGTACCTCGGGAGCGGCCTCCTACAATGAGCAGTTCTCC. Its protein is CASTSGAASYNEQFS.

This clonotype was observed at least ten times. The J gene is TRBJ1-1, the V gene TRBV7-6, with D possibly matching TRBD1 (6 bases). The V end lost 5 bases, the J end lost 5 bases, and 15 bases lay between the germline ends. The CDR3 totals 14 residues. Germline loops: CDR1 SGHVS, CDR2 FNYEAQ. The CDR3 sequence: CASSPPGAVTEAFF. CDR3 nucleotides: TGTGCCAGCAGCCCCCCAGGGGCGGTGACTGAAGCTTTCTTT.

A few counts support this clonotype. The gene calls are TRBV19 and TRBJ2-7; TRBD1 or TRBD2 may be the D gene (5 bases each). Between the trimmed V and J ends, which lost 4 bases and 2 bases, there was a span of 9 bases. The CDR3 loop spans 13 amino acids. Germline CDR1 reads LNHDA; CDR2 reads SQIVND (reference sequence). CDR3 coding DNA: TGTGCCAGTAGTAGGGACGGAGCCTACGAGCAGTACTTC. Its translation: CASSRDGAYEQYF. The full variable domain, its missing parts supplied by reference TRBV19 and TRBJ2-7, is DGGITQSPKYLFRKEGQNVTLSCEQNLNHDAMYWYRQDPGQGLRLIYYSQIVNDFQKGDIAEGYSVSREKKESFPLTVTSAQKNPTAFYLCASSRDGAYEQYFGPGTRLTVT.

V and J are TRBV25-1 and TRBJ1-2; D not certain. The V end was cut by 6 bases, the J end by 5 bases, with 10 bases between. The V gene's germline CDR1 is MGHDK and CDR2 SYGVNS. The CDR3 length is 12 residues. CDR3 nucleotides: TGTGCCAGCAGCGCGGGAAATTATGGCTACACCTTC. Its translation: CASSAGNYGYTF.

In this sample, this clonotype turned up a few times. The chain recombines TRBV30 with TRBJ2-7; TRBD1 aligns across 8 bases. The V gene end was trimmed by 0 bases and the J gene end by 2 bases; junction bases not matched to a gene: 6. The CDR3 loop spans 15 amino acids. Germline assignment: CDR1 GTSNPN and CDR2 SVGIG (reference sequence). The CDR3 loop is CAWSVGQGGPYEQYF. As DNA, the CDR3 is TGTGCCTGGAGTGTAGGACAGGGCGGGCCCTACGAGCAGTACTTC. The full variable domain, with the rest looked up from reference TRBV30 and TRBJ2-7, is SQTIHQWPATLVQPVGSPLSLECTVEGTSNPNLYWYRQAAGRGLQLLFYSVGIGQISSEVPQNLSASRPQDRQFILSSKKLLLSDSGFYLCAWSVGQGGPYEQYFGPGTRLTVT.

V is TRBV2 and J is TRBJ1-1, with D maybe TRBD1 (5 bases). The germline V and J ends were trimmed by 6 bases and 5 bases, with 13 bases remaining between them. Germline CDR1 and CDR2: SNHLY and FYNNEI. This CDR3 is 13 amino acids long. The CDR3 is CASSREVGTEAFF. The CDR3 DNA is TGTGCCAGCAGCAGGGAGGTTGGGACTGAAGCTTTCTTT.

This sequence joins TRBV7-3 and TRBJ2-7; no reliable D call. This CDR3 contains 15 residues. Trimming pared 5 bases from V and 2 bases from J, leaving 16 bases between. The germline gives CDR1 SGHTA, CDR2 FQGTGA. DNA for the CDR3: TGTGCCAGCAGCCGCCCGGCGCAACAGACCTACGAGCAGTACTTC. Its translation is CASSRPAQQTYEQYF.

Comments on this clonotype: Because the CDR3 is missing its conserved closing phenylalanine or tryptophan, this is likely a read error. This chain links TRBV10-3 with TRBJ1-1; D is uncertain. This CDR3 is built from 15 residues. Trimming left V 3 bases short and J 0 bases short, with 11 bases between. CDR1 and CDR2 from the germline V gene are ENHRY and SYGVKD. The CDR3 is CAISDFVGMNTEAFR. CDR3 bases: TGTGCCATCAGTGATTTTGTGGGGATGAACACTGAAGCTTTCAGG.

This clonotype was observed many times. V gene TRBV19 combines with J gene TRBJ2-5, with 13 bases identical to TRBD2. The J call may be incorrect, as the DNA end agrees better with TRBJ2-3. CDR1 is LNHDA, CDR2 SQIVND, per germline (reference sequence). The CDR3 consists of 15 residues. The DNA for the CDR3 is TGTGCCAGTAGTTCCTCCGGGACTAGCGGGGAAACGCAGTATTTT. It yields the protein CASSSSGTSGETQYF.

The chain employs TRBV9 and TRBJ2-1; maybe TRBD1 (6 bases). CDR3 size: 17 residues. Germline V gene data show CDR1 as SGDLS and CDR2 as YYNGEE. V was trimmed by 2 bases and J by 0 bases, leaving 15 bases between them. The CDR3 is CASSVGLQGPSYNEQFF. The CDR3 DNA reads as TGTGCCAGCAGCGTCGGACTCCAGGGGCCCTCCTACAATGAGCAGTTCTTC.

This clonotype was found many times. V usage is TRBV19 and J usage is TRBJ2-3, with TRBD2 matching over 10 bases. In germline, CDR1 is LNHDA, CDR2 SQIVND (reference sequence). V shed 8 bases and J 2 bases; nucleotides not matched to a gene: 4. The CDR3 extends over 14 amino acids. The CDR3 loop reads CASRTSGNTDTQYF. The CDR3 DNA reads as TGTGCCAGTCGCACTAGCGGGAACACAGATACGCAGTATTTT.

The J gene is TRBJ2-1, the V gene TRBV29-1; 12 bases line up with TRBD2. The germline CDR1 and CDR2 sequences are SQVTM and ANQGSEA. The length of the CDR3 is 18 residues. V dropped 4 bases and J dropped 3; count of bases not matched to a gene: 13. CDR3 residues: CSVGTSGARTSDYNEQFF. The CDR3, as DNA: TGCAGCGTTGGGACTAGCGGGGCACGGACTAGTGACTACAATGAGCAGTTCTTC.

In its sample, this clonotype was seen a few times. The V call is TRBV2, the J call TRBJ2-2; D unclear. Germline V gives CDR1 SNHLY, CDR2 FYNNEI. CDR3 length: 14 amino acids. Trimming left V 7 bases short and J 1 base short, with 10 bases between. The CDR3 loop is CASMYGRNTGELFF. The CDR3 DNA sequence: TGTGCCAGCATGTATGGCAGGAACACCGGGGAGCTGTTTTTT.

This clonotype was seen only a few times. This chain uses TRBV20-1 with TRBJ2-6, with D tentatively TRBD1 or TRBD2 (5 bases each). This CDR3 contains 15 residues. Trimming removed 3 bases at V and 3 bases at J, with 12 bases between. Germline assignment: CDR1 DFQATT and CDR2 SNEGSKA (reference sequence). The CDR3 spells CSASVGAGGANVLTF. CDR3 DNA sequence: TGCAGTGCTAGTGTTGGGGCGGGTGGGGCCAACGTCCTGACTTTC.

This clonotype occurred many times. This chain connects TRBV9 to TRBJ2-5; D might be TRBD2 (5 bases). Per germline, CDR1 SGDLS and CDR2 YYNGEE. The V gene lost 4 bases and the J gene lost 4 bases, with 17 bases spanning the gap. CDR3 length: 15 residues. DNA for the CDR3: TGTGCCAGCAGCCCATTGCGAGGGAACGGAGAGACCCAGTACTTC. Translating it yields CASSPLRGNGETQYF.

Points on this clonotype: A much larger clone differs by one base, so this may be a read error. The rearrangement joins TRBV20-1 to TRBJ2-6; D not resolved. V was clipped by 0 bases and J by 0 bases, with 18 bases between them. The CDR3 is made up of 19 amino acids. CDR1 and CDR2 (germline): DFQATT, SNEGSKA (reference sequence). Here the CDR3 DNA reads TGCAGTGCTAGAGAGGCCAGAGAAAAATTAGCCTCTGGGGCCAACGTCCTGACTTTC. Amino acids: CSAREAREKLASGANVLTF.

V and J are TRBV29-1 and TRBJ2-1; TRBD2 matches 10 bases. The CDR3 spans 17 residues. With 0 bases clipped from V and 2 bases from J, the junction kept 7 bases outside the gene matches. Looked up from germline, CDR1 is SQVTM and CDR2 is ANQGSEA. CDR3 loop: CSVEDRGTSDTYNEQFF. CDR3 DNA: TGCAGCGTTGAAGATCGGGGGACTAGCGATACCTACAATGAGCAGTTCTTC.

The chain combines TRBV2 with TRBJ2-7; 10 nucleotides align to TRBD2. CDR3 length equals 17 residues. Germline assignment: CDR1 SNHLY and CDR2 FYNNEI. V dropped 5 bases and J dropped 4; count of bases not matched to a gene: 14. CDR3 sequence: CASSPSVWLAGAYEQYF. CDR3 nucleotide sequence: TGTGCCAGCAGTCCCTCGGTCTGGCTAGCGGGAGCTTACGAGCAGTACTTC.

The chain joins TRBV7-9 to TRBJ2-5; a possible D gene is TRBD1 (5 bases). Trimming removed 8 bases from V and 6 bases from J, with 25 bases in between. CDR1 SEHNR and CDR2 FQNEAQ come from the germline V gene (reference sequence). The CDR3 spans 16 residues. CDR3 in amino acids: CASGVGGGHLGKTQYF. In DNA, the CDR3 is TGTGCCAGCGGGGTGGGCGGCGGACACCTGGGGAAGACCCAGTACTTC.

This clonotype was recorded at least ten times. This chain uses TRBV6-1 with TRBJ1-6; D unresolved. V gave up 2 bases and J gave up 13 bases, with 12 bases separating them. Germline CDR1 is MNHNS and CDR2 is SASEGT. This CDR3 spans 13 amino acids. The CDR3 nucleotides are TGTGCCAGCAGTGAAAATGGTCGGGCGCCCCTCCACTTT. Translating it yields CASSENGRAPLHF.

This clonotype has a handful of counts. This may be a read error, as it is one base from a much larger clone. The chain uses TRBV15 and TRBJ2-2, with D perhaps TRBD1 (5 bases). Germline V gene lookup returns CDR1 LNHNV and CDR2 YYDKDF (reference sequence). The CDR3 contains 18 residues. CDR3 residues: CATGRDRAVGPRTGELFF. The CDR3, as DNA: TGTGCCACCGGCAGAGATAGGGCGGTGGGGCCGCGCACCGGGGAGCTGTTTTTT.